This entry lists 21 T cell receptor beta chains sequenced from one sample in a study of neurological immune-mediated disorders. TCRdb reprocessed the 5' RACE reads with MiXCR, giving one entry per CDR3 protein. The sample shows tens of thousands of distinct CDR3 sequences, over 9% of them seen only once. Sequenced: PBMCs. The receptors here all came from a man aged 40-49 years in good health.

Ten or more counts support this clonotype. The V gene is TRBV13, the J gene TRBJ2-7; 11 bases are a match to TRBD2. Losses at the gene ends were 0 bases for V and 8 bases for J; bases not matched to a gene: 3. The CDR3 runs to 14 residues. Per the germline V gene, CDR1 is PRHDT and CDR2 is FYEKMQ (reference sequence). The CDR3 spells CASSLGGLAGQQYF. The CDR3 bases are TGTGCCAGCAGCTTAGGAGGACTAGCGGGCCAGCAGTACTTC.

There are many counts of this clonotype. The chain joins TRBV7-2 to TRBJ2-3; D is uncertain. The ends were cut back, 5 bases at V and 3 bases at J, with 15 bases in the middle. This CDR3 contains 15 residues. Germline CDR1 reads SGHTA; CDR2 reads FQGNSA. This CDR3 reads CASSPPRSVTDTQYF. The CDR3 coding sequence is TGTGCCAGCAGCCCACCTCGTAGTGTAACAGATACGCAGTATTTT.

This clonotype showed up many times. The chain recombines TRBV20-1 with TRBJ2-1, with D perhaps TRBD2 (6 bases). Trimming shortened V by 2 bases and J by 6 bases, and 14 bases separated the two germline ends. Germline CDR1 reads DFQATT; CDR2 reads SNEGSKA (reference sequence). This CDR3 has 14 amino acids. The CDR3 DNA follows: TGCAGTGCTAGAAGGCCACTAGCTCCCAATGAGCAGTTCTTC. It encodes CSARRPLAPNEQFF.

This clonotype was observed a few times. CDR3 sequence reads: CASRLLGQGSYNEQFF. DNA for the CDR3: TGTGCCAGCAGATTACTGGGACAGGGCTCCTACAATGAGCAGTTCTTC. The V gene is TRBV28, the J gene TRBJ2-1; 9 nucleotides line up with TRBD1. The V gene end was trimmed by 6 bases and the J gene end by 0 bases; junction bases not matched to a gene: 6. This CDR3 region has 16 residues. Per germline, CDR1 MDHEN and CDR2 SYDVKM. The full variable domain, completed using reference TRBV28 and TRBJ2-1, is DVKVTQSSRYLVKRTGEKVFLECVQDMDHENMFWYRQDPGLGLRLIYFSYDVKMKEKGDIPEGYSVSREKKERFSLILESASTNQTSMYLCASRLLGQGSYNEQFFGPGTRLTVL.

In its sample, this clonotype was seen a few times. The chain uses TRBV6-1 and TRBJ2-2; D is tentatively TRBD1 or TRBD2 (5 bases each). V shed 8 bases and J shed 7 bases, with 17 bases lying between them. The CDR3 consists of 14 residues. Per the germline V gene, CDR1 is MNHNS and CDR2 is SASEGT. The CDR3 nucleotides read TGTGCCAGCTCCATGGACTCAGGGCTCGGGGAGCTGTTTTTT. This codes for CASSMDSGLGELFF.

This chain uses TRBV29-1 with TRBJ2-1, with unresolved D. The CDR3 length is 12 residues. The germline V and J ends were trimmed by 0 bases and 9 bases, with 9 bases remaining between them. The germline gives CDR1 SQVTM, CDR2 ANQGSEA. The CDR3: CSVEEIAREQFF. The CDR3 nucleotides read TGCAGCGTTGAAGAAATAGCCCGTGAGCAGTTCTTC.

There are many counts of this clonotype. The gene calls are TRBV9 and TRBJ1-1; D unresolved. Germline lookup yields CDR1 SGDLS and CDR2 YYNGEE. V lost 0 bases and J lost 8, with 11 bases in between. The CDR3 consists of 13 residues. The CDR3 bases are TGTGCCAGCAGCGTAGATGAGGTTCACGAAGCTTTCTTT. Amino acid sequence: CASSVDEVHEAFF.

Notes on this clonotype: Germline is not matched at one junction end, which may reflect a read error. This rearrangement joins TRBV6-4 to TRBJ2-2, with D perhaps TRBD2 (5 bases). CDR3 size: 15 residues. Germline V gene sequence: CDR1 MRHNA, CDR2 SNTAGT. The CDR3 nucleotides are TGTGCCAGCAGTGTCTCCCCTGGAGTCACCGGGGAGCCGTTTTTT. It codes for CASSVSPGVTGEPFF.

This clonotype was observed at least ten times. The CDR3 DNA is TGTGCCAGCAGCCTCAGGAGGGGAACTAGCACAGATACGCAGTATTTT. Its protein is CASSLRRGTSTDTQYF. The V call is TRBV3-1, the J call TRBJ2-3; tentatively, D is TRBD2 (6 bases). This CDR3 is 16 amino acids long. In germline, CDR1 is LGHDT, CDR2 YNNKEL (reference sequence). The V end lost 4 bases, the J end lost 0 bases, and 14 bases lay between the germline ends.

At least ten counts were recorded for this clonotype. This rearrangement joins TRBV5-8 to TRBJ1-5, with unresolved D. The CDR3 sequence is 12 residues long. Germline values: CDR1 SGHTS, CDR2 YDEGEE. Trimming cost V 5 bases and J 9 bases, with 12 bases left between them. Here the CDR3 reads CASRVTPSPQHF. For the CDR3, the DNA is TGTGCCAGCAGAGTTACCCCATCGCCCCAGCATTTT.

This clonotype was seen ten or more times. The chain employs TRBV12-3 or TRBV12-4 and TRBJ1-2, with 9 bases fitting TRBD1. Trimming cost V 3 bases and J 5 bases; bases outside gene matches: 10. The CDR3 totals 16 residues. CDR3: CASSFAVEGTGYGYTF. The CDR3 region has the DNA TGTGCCAGCAGTTTCGCAGTTGAGGGGACAGGGTATGGCTACACCTTC.

This clonotype was detected many times. The chain joins TRBV5-1 to TRBJ2-7; D might be TRBD2 (6 bases). CDR1 SGHRS and CDR2 YFSETQ come from the germline V gene. The V and J ends lost 5 bases and 0 bases respectively, with 9 bases between them. The CDR3 runs 13 residues. CDR3 residues: CASRRGYSYEQYF. The CDR3 bases are TGCGCCAGCAGACGGGGGTACTCCTACGAGCAGTACTTC.

This clonotype was seen repeatedly, ten times or more. V gene TRBV20-1 combines with J gene TRBJ2-1, with 11 bases matching TRBD2. V trimming: 0 bases; J trimming: 9 bases; junction bases outside the gene matches: 10. The CDR3 is made up of 16 amino acids. Germline values: CDR1 DFQATT, CDR2 SNEGSKA (reference sequence). The chain's CDR3 is CSARDILAGAPIEQFF. The DNA of the CDR3 is TGCAGTGCTAGAGATATACTAGCGGGGGCCCCGATTGAGCAGTTCTTC.

This clonotype showed up many times. The chain employs TRBV6-5 and TRBJ1-1, with D possibly TRBD1 on 5 matching bases. This CDR3 contains 13 residues. V lost 2 bases, J lost 4 bases, and 8 bases lay in between. CDR1 is MNHEY and CDR2 is SVGAGI in the germline V gene. The CDR3 DNA sequence: TGTGCCAGCAGTTACGACAGTGGCACTGAAGCTTTCTTT. Residues: CASSYDSGTEAFF.

With regard to this clonotype: Germline and junction disagree at one end, which may indicate a read error. The chain is built from TRBV7-3 and TRBJ2-1; 13 bases line up with TRBD2. CDR1 SGHTA and CDR2 FQGTGA come from the germline V gene. This CDR3 comprises 15 residues. CDR3 bases: TGTGTCAGCTCCTCGACTAGCGGGAGGCGGGGTGAGCAGTTCTTC. It specifies CVSSSTSGRRGEQFF.

This clonotype was seen ten or more times. The CDR3 carries no conserved terminal phenylalanine or tryptophan, so it likely arises from a read error. It is unclear where the CDR3 begins or ends on the DNA, so no DNA is shown, and the CDR3 is as TCRdb lists it. The J gene is TRBJ2-5, the V gene TRBV6-5; the tabulated D call, TRBD1, remains unverified against the DNA. The CDR3 numbers 11 amino acids, ends counted. Per germline, CDR1 MNHEY and CDR2 SVGAGI. The CDR3 spells CASSTSPDKGL.

This rearrangement joins TRBV5-7 to TRBJ2-3; D unresolved. TRBV5-7 is an ORF; its function is uncertain. V gave up 5 bases and J gave up 11 bases, with 24 bases separating them. CDR3 length equals 15 residues. Here the CDR3 reads CASSSNSAMDPVQYF. In nucleotides, the CDR3 is TGTGCCAGCAGTTCTAACTCGGCGATGGACCCAGTGCAGTATTTT.

This clonotype came up many times. The chain links TRBV7-3 to TRBJ2-1, with 7 bases matching TRBD2. Germline-derived CDR1 and CDR2 are SGHTA and FQGTGA. CDR3 size: 15 residues. Unmatched junction bases numbered 13, after V lost 6 bases and J lost 8 bases. The CDR3 loop is CASSLVGGSIDEQFF. CDR3 DNA sequence: TGTGCCAGCAGTCTCGTCGGCGGGAGCATAGATGAGCAGTTCTTC.

This clonotype has a count of ten or more. J is TRBJ1-4 and V is TRBV24-1, with D possibly matching TRBD1 (6 bases). Germline-derived CDR1 and CDR2 are KGHDR and SFDVKD. V was cut by 4 bases and J by 7 bases, with 12 bases left in between. This CDR3 comprises 14 residues. The CDR3 here is CATSDGGAGEKLFF. The CDR3 nucleotides are TGTGCCACCAGTGACGGGGGCGCGGGTGAAAAACTGTTTTTT.

In its sample, this clonotype was seen many times. This chain joins TRBV6-5 and TRBJ1-4; D might be TRBD1 (6 bases). CDR1 and CDR2 (germline): MNHEY, SVGAGI. With 6 bases removed from V and 5 bases from J, the gap between germline ends came to 16 bases. The CDR3 is 15 residues long. As DNA, the CDR3 is TGTGCCAGCAGGCGGGGGGGAGGGGGAAATGAAAAACTGTTTTTT. Residues: CASRRGGGGNEKLFF.

This clonotype was counted ten times or more. The V and J genes are TRBV25-1 and TRBJ2-3, with no clear D. V shed 9 bases and J shed 6 bases, with 10 bases lying between them. This CDR3 region has 11 residues. In germline, CDR1 is MGHDK, CDR2 SYGVNS. The CDR3 sequence is CASANRDTQYF. DNA of the CDR3: TGTGCCAGTGCCAATAGGGATACGCAGTATTTT.